This T cell receptor (beta chain) appears in the sequencing data of a study of T cell repertoires in cytomegalovirus infection. Study context: Both recently identified HLA-C-restricted and well-studied HLA-B-restricted CMV epitopes were used in the study. CMV infection and matching HLA type were both indicated by public TCR beta signatures.

The study, taken as a whole, reports: Dominating the ex vivo response were HLA-C-restricted CMV-specific TCR beta clonotypes. Individuals carrying CMV plus the relevant HLA were identified by cumulative frequency of public TCR beta families.

CDR3 size: 16 residues. The ends lost 6 bases at V and 2 bases at J; junction bases unmatched: 11. Germline V gene sequence: CDR1 SGHTA, CDR2 FQGNSA. This clonotype occurred many times. The antigen remains unidentified. TCRdb redid the calling of the reads with MiXCR, one entry per CDR3 protein. The repertoire holds some 480,000 distinct CDR3 sequences, with 30% to 40% as singletons. The J gene is TRBJ2-5, the V gene TRBV7-2, with 8 positions matching TRBD2. The material sequenced was cultured PBMCs, taken from culture after CMV antigen stimulation. The TCR was taken from a human donor in good health (CMV status not recorded). Some clones in this sample may be carry-over from other donors' samples. CDR3 residues: CASRATSGVRQETQYF. The CDR3 region has the DNA TGTGCCAGCAGGGCAACTAGCGGAGTCAGACAAGAGACCCAGTACTTC.